These 8 T cell receptor beta chains were sequenced from one sample in a study of blood T cell repertoires in COVID-19. The assay was immunoSEQ multiplex PCR, and TCRdb's table has in-frame clones only and misses some. The sample has around 67,000 clones, 82% seen once; the top ten hold roughly 15%. The sample consisted of peripheral blood. Every receptor here comes from a man of 80 years or more with active COVID-19.

This clone was observed a handful of times. V usage is TRBV3-1 (or the pseudogene TRBV3-2) and J usage is TRBJ2-7; 10 positions match TRBD1. In germline, CDR1 is LGHDT, CDR2 YNNKEL (reference sequence). There are 14 residues in the CDR3. J was trimmed by 4 bases and V by 5 bases; bases with no gene match: 5. The DNA of the CDR3 is TGTGCCAGCAGCTACAGGGACAGGGGTTACGAGCAGTACTTC. It is translated as CASSYRDRGYEQYF.

This clone was seen just once. V gene TRBV29-1 combines with J gene TRBJ1-2; D gene ambiguous. The CDR3 spans 11 residues. V gave up 7 bases and J gave up 3 bases, with 9 bases separating them. CDR1 SQVTM and CDR2 ANQGSEA come from the germline V gene. In nucleotides, the CDR3 is TGCAGCGCGGAGTCGGACTATGGCTACACCTTC. It specifies CSAESDYGYTF.

For the CDR3, the DNA is TGTGCCAGCAGCCCTCCAGGGGAATACACCATATATTTT. It codes for CASSPPGEYTIYF. This sequence joins TRBV14 and TRBJ1-3, with a possible D match to TRBD1 (6 bases). Trimming took 4 bases from V and 8 from J, leaving 12 bases between them. The CDR3 consists of 13 residues. Germline V gives CDR1 SGHDN, CDR2 FVKESK.

V usage is TRBV5-4 and J usage is TRBJ2-2, with TRBD1 as a possible D gene (6 bases). Germline V gene data show CDR1 as SGHNT and CDR2 as YYREEE (reference sequence). The CDR3 contains 15 residues. Trimming left V 4 bases short and J 1 base short, with 11 bases between. The CDR3 protein is CASSPVDRNTGELFF. CDR3 DNA: TGTGCCAGCAGCCCGGTGGACAGGAACACCGGGGAGCTGTTTTTT.

This clone was seen a single time. The chain links TRBV7-3 to TRBJ2-5; D remains unclear. Trimming left V 2 bases short and J 4 bases short, with 8 bases between. The germline V gene has CDR1 SGHTA and CDR2 FQGTGA. The CDR3 is 13 amino acids. This CDR3 reads CASSLYGGETQYF. CDR3 DNA: TGTGCCAGCAGCTTATATGGCGGAGAGACCCAGTACTTC.

The J gene is TRBJ1-5, the V gene TRBV18; D gene unclear. CDR3 length equals 16 residues. V lost 3 bases, J lost 4 bases, and 16 bases lay in between. Germline V gives CDR1 KGHSH, CDR2 LQKENI. CDR3 protein: CASSPSSGVGNQPQHF. The CDR3 DNA is TGTGCCAGCTCACCGTCCAGCGGGGTCGGAAATCAGCCCCAGCATTTT.

The chain uses TRBV28 and TRBJ2-1, with 11 bases that match TRBD2. CDR1 MDHEN and CDR2 SYDVKM come from the germline V gene. After removal of 7 bases from V and 5 bases from J, the junction contained 7 bases not matched to a gene. The CDR3 is 15 residues long. As DNA, the CDR3 is TGTGCCAGCACTGGGGGACTAGCGGAGAACAATGAGCAGTTCTTC. It encodes CASTGGLAENNEQFF.

This clone occurred a few times. The rearrangement joins TRBV19 to TRBJ2-7; TRBD2 matches at 10 bases. Germline CDR1 is LNHDA and CDR2 is SQIVND (reference sequence). V shed 6 bases and J 2 bases; nucleotides not matched to a gene: 7. The CDR3 is 15 amino acids. CDR3: CASSITSGNTYEQYF. For the CDR3, the DNA is TGTGCCAGTAGCATTACTAGCGGGAATACCTACGAGCAGTACTTC.